Listed below are T cell receptor beta chains from one sample, sequenced in a study of blood T cell repertoires in COVID-19. This table comes from immunoSEQ multiplex PCR, and its TCRdb copy is limited to in-frame clones, with some not included. The sample consists of about 40,000 clones, 81% of them appearing once. The sample taken for sequencing was peripheral blood. These receptors all stem from a human donor in a cohort sampled during active or convalescent COVID-19. The donor label of this sample is uncertain. The CDR3 runs from the conserved cysteine through the conserved F or W. Fields, in order: CDR3 protein, CDR3 DNA, J gene, clone size, D gene, V gene. D genes are given only for firm matches. Size is stated for part of the rows, as once, few or many counts, or as a class when the clone is expanded.

CDR3 protein: CASSPGGVPGSDEQYF
CDR3 DNA: TGTGCCAGTAGTCCAGGGGGCGTTCCAGGGTCGGACGAGCAGTACTTC
J gene: TRBJ2-7
clone size: NA
D gene: TRBD1
V gene: TRBV19

CDR3 protein: CASSWASGRYEQYF
CDR3 DNA: TGTGCCAGCAGTTGGGCTAGCGGGAGGTACGAGCAGTACTTC
J gene: TRBJ2-7
clone size: NA
D gene: TRBD2
V gene: TRBV28

CDR3 protein: CASSVNSGTHNEQFF
CDR3 DNA: TGTGCCAGTAGTGTAAATTCCGGGACACACAATGAGCAGTTCTTC
J gene: TRBJ2-1
clone size: NA
D gene: NA
V gene: TRBV19

CDR3 protein: CASRSPVSYSPLHF
CDR3 DNA: TGTGCCAGCAGATCGCCAGTCTCCTATTCACCCCTCCACTTT
J gene: TRBJ1-6
clone size: NA
D gene: NA
V gene: TRBV6-5

CDR3 protein: CASSGQGGGYTF
CDR3 DNA: TGTGCCAGCAGCGGGCAGGGAGGCGGCTACACCTTC
J gene: TRBJ1-2
clone size: NA
D gene: NA
V gene: TRBV14

CDR3 protein: CASSGPGTSGRGSDEQFF
CDR3 DNA: TGTGCCAGCAGTGGACCGGGGACTAGCGGGAGAGGAAGCGATGAGCAGTTCTTC
J gene: TRBJ2-1
clone size: NA
D gene: TRBD2
V gene: TRBV2

CDR3 protein: CAISGTSGIDNEQFF
CDR3 DNA: TGTGCCATCAGTGGTACTAGCGGGATCGACAATGAGCAGTTCTTC
J gene: TRBJ2-1
clone size: NA
D gene: TRBD2
V gene: TRBV10-3

CDR3 protein: CASSFGTEGIYDGELFF
CDR3 DNA: TGTGCCAGCAGCTTTGGGACAGAGGGGATTTACGACGGGGAGCTGTTTTTT
J gene: TRBJ2-2
clone size: NA
D gene: TRBD1
V gene: TRBV7-3

CDR3 protein: CASRSGLTGDTQYF
CDR3 DNA: TGTGCCAGCCGATCGGGACTGACCGGAGATACGCAGTATTTT
J gene: TRBJ2-3
clone size: NA
D gene: NA
V gene: TRBV4-2

CDR3 protein: CASSRGLAGGRETQYF
CDR3 DNA: TGTGCCAGCAGCCGTGGACTAGCGGGAGGACGGGAGACCCAGTACTTC
J gene: TRBJ2-5
clone size: NA
D gene: TRBD2
V gene: TRBV7-2

CDR3 protein: CASSTDLTETQYF
CDR3 DNA: TGTGCCAGCAGCACGGACTTGACAGAGACCCAGTACTTC
J gene: TRBJ2-5
clone size: NA
D gene: NA
V gene: TRBV7-2

CDR3 protein: CASSYGTSGDTQYF
CDR3 DNA: TGTGCCAGCAGCTACGGGACTAGCGGAGATACGCAGTATTTT
J gene: TRBJ2-3
clone size: NA
D gene: TRBD2
V gene: TRBV5-8

CDR3 protein: CASSQSTTGSEKLFF
CDR3 DNA: TGTGCCAGCAGCCAATCGACGACAGGCAGTGAAAAACTGTTTTTT
J gene: TRBJ1-4
clone size: once
D gene: NA
V gene: TRBV4-2

CDR3 protein: CASSKGGNTEAFF
CDR3 DNA: TGTGCCAGCAGTAAGGGAGGGAACACTGAAGCTTTCTTT
J gene: TRBJ1-1
clone size: few
D gene: NA
V gene: TRBV7-8

CDR3 protein: CSASAGSSYEQYF
CDR3 DNA: TGCAGTGCTAGTGCGGGAAGCTCCTACGAGCAGTACTTC
J gene: TRBJ2-7
clone size: large
D gene: NA
V gene: TRBV20-1